This passage covers 26 T cell receptor beta chains from one sample sequenced in a study of CD8+ T cells in alopecia areata (dated by TCRdb to about 2018). Cells from pooled mouse cutaneous lymph nodes were stained for CD4, CD8alpha, NKG2D, NKG2ACE and other markers and then sorted on a BD Influx. Library preparation was by the immunoSEQ multiplex PCR assay. RNA was extracted from all samples and reverse transcribed into cDNA, which served as template for TCR sequencing. TCRdb carries this immuneACCESS record with in-frame sequences only. Its versions omit some clonotypes, under half of them owing to an unresolved V gene in the studies checked, with the rest unexplained. The sample comprises around 300,000 clones, and every one was counted more than once. More than 0.95% of the sample goes to the ten largest clones. The sample was CD4+ T cells sorted from a lymph node. Receptors originate from a C3H/HeJ mouse with alopecia areata. The haplotype of this strain at the MHC is H2-k.

Comment on this clone: Gene labels here are mouse ones. The read terminates 4 residues ahead of where the CDR3 ends, so the germline J gene completes it. The gene calls are TRBV13-2 and TRBJ2-3; D possibly corresponds to TRBD1 (6 bases). The CDR3 consists of 13 residues. Germline V gene data show CDR1 as NNHNN and CDR2 as SYGAGS (reference sequence). The part of the CDR3 DNA that was read is TGTGCCAGCGGTGCCTCAGGGGTAGAA. The encoded protein is CASGASGVE. The complete CDR3 reads CASGASGVETLYF.

This clone was counted between two and nine times. Genes and germline are mouse. The read ends 4 residues early relative to the CDR3; the germline J gene fills the gap. The chain couples TRBV13-1 to TRBJ2-2; tentatively, D is TRBD2 (6 bases). Trimming shortened V by 2 bases and J by 4 bases, and 6 bases separated the two germline ends. The CDR3 has 13 amino acids. Germline CDR1 is NSHNY and CDR2 is SYGAGN. This CDR3 is CASSEGGTGQLYF. The sequenced part of the CDR3 DNA is TGTGCCAGCAGTGAGGGGGGCACCGGG.

This clone was seen many times. The gene names given are mouse names. The missing CDR3 end, 4 residues past where the read stops, is filled in from the germline J gene. This rearrangement joins TRBV17 to TRBJ1-2, with 9 bases fitting TRBD1. Germline trimming cut 2 bases from V and 2 bases from J; bases unmatched to any gene: 3. This CDR3 is 15 amino acids long. The V gene's germline CDR1 is MNHDT and CDR2 YYDKIL. The sequenced CDR3 bases are TGTGCTAGCAGTAGAACCGGGACAGGGAACTCC. Residues: CASSRTGTGNS. The whole CDR3 protein reads CASSRTGTGNSDYTF. Full variable domain (rest looked up from reference TRBV17 and TRBJ1-2): DTTVKQNPRYKLARVGKPVNLICSQTMNHDTMYWYQKKPNQAPKLLLFYYDKILNREADTFEKFQSSRPNNSFCSLYIGSAGLEYSAMYLCASSRTGTGNSDYTFGSGTRLLVI.

With respect to this clone: Genes here carry mouse names. The read gets to within 4 residues of the CDR3 end, and the germline J gene fills in the rest. The rearrangement uses TRBV13-3 and TRBJ1-1; 9 bases align to TRBD1. Germline CDR1 is NNHDY and CDR2 is SYVADS. The CDR3 has 13 amino acids. The CDR3 DNA, read in part, is TGTGCCAGCTCGGGACAGGGACACGCA. Translated: CASSGQGHA. The CDR3 in its entirety is CASSGQGHAEVFF.

This clone was picked up many times. Mouse gene names apply. The missing CDR3 end, 4 residues past where the read stops, is filled in from the germline J gene. The genes are TRBV17 and TRBJ2-1, with TRBD1 identical over 8 bases. The CDR3 spans 13 residues. The V segment lost 3 bases and the J segment 5 bases; nucleotides outside the gene matches: 0. The germline V gene has CDR1 MNHDT and CDR2 YYDKIL. The CDR3: CASSSRGHAEQFF. Incomplete CDR3 DNA: TGTGCTAGCAGTAGCAGGGGGCATGCT.

This clone occurred a few times. Gene names are mouse gene names. Sequencing ends 4 residues short of the CDR3 end; the germline J gene provides the rest. The genes are TRBV13-1 and TRBJ2-7; a weak D match, TRBD1 (6 bases). This CDR3 region has 13 residues. Germline V gene lookup returns CDR1 NSHNY and CDR2 SYGAGN. The CDR3 DNA, read in part, is TGTGCCAGCAGTGATGTCCGGGACAAT. Its translation: CASSDVRDN. The whole CDR3 reads CASSDVRDNEQYF.

About this clone itself: Gene names and germline match the mouse. The observed sequence ends 4 residues before the CDR3 terminus, with the missing tail filled in from the germline J gene. The chain uses TRBV13-1 and TRBJ2-4; the match to TRBD2 covers 7 bases. V was clipped by 2 bases and J by 0 bases; unmatched bases: 3. Looked up from germline, CDR1 is NSHNY and CDR2 is SYGAGN. The CDR3 contains 15 residues. The CDR3 sequence is CASSDTGVSQNTLYF. CDR3 DNA, as far as it was read: TGTGCCAGCAGTGACACTGGGGTTAGTCAAAAC.

This clone was seen a handful of times. Mouse germline and gene names are used. The read stops 4 residues short of the end of the CDR3; the missing end is completed from the germline J gene. The chain joins TRBV19 to TRBJ2-1; a possible D gene is TRBD1 (6 bases). V lost 2 bases, J lost 4 bases, and 10 bases lay in between. Germline values: CDR1 FNHDT, CDR2 SITEND (reference sequence). CDR3 length equals 14 residues. The part of the CDR3 DNA that was read is TGTGCCAGCAGTATCGGGACAAGGTATGCT. This gives the protein CASSIGTRYA. The whole CDR3 region reads CASSIGTRYAEQFF.

This clone was seen a few times. Genes and germline are mouse. The read ends 4 residues shy of where the CDR3 ends; the end is completed using the germline J gene. Other DNA sequences of this sample code for an identical CDR3. This rearrangement joins TRBV19 to TRBJ2-3; 7 positions agree with TRBD1. The length of the CDR3 is 15 residues. Germline V lookup: CDR1 FNHDT, CDR2 SITEND (reference sequence). The V segment lost 2 bases and the J segment 0 bases; nucleotides outside the gene matches: 3. CDR3 in amino acids: CASSIRGSSAETLYF. CDR3 DNA (partial): TGTGCCAGCAGTATCAGGGGGTCTAGTGCAGAA.

Worth noting for this clone: Germline and genes: mouse. The sample has other DNA sequences that encode this CDR3 too. The CDR3 is CASSRQSQDTQYF. The sequenced CDR3 bases are TGTGCCAGCAGTCGACAAAGCCAAGAC. The gene calls are TRBV19 and TRBJ2-5; D ambiguous. The read gets to within 4 residues of the CDR3 end, and the germline J gene fills in the rest. CDR3 size: 13 residues. CDR1 FNHDT and CDR2 SITEND come from the germline V gene (reference sequence). V was clipped by 4 bases and J by 2 bases, with 8 bases between them.

This clone was seen a handful of times. Gene labels here are mouse ones. Read data end 4 residues before the CDR3 end; the end is taken from the germline J gene. The rearrangement uses TRBV13-1 and TRBJ2-3; a possible D gene is TRBD1 (5 bases). Germline CDR1 and CDR2: NSHNY and SYGAGN. The CDR3 extends over 14 amino acids. V lost 3 bases to trimming and J lost 0 bases, with 8 bases between them. The CDR3 region is CASSADSSAETLYF. Partial CDR3 DNA: TGTGCCAGCAGTGCAGACAGTAGTGCAGAA.

As for this clone: Gene names follow the mouse nomenclature. The read finishes 4 residues shy of the CDR3 end, and the germline J gene is used to complete it. The chain uses TRBV19 and TRBJ2-7, with 7 bases identical to TRBD2. Germline loops: CDR1 FNHDT, CDR2 SITEND (reference sequence). The CDR3 is 13 residues long. CDR3 DNA (partial): TGTGCCAGCAGTATAGCTGGGGGAGAT. Amino acids: CASSIAGGD. The full CDR3 reads CASSIAGGDEQYF.

Concerning this clone: Mouse names are used for the genes. The observed sequence ends 4 residues before the CDR3 terminus, with the missing tail filled in from the germline J gene. Other DNA sequences within the sample encode an identical CDR3. The chain links TRBV13-1 to TRBJ2-1, with 10 bases identical to TRBD2. Unmatched junction bases numbered 1, after V lost 1 base and J lost 3 bases. This CDR3 region has 15 residues. The V gene's germline CDR1 is NSHNY and CDR2 SYGAGN. CDR3: CASSDRTGGYAEQFF. CDR3 DNA (partial): TGTGCCAGCAGTGATAGGACTGGGGGCTATGCT.

Turning to this clone: Gene and germline names: mouse. Read sequence stops 4 residues before the CDR3 end, and the germline J gene provides the missing end. J is TRBJ2-7 and V is TRBV13-1; D gene ambiguous. Germline V gene lookup returns CDR1 NSHNY and CDR2 SYGAGN. The V end lost 0 bases, the J end lost 0 bases, and 7 bases lay between the germline ends. The CDR3 covers 14 residues. CDR3 protein: CASSDEQSSYEQYF. The sequenced part of the CDR3 DNA is TGTGCCAGCAGTGATGAACAAAGCTCCTAT.

As concerns this clone: Mouse gene names and germline throughout. The CDR3 end falls 4 residues outside the read, so it is completed with the germline J gene. This chain uses TRBV19 with TRBJ2-5; TRBD1 matches 8 bases. CDR1 and CDR2 from the germline V gene are FNHDT and SITEND (reference sequence). This CDR3 is 13 amino acids long. The sequenced part of the CDR3 DNA is TGTGCCAGCAAAAGACAGGGGATGGAC. It yields the protein CASKRQGMD. The CDR3 as a whole reads CASKRQGMDTQYF.

This clone was seen a handful of times. Genes and germline are mouse. The sequence runs out 4 residues before the end of the CDR3; the remainder is reconstructed from the germline J gene. This chain joins TRBV13-1 and TRBJ2-3; TRBD1 matches 8 bases. Germline-derived CDR1 and CDR2 are NSHNY and SYGAGN. The junction had 1 base not matched to a gene; V was cut back by 1 base and J by 0 bases. The CDR3 consists of 15 residues. The CDR3 spells CASSDRDRSAETLYF. The DNA read from the CDR3 is TGTGCCAGCAGTGATCGGGACAGGAGTGCAGAA.

This clone came up a few times. Gene names and germline refer to mouse. The same CDR3 arises from other DNA sequences in this sample as well. CDR3 DNA (partial): TGTGCCAGCAGTGTCCCGGGACAGAACACCGGG. Its translation is CASSVPGQNTG. The entire CDR3 is CASSVPGQNTGQLYF. The V call is TRBV13-1, the J call TRBJ2-2; 7 positions agree with TRBD1. The CDR3 end falls 4 residues outside the read, so it is completed with the germline J gene. V lost 3 bases and J lost 2; bases outside the gene matches: 4. Germline-derived CDR1 and CDR2 are NSHNY and SYGAGN. The CDR3 is made up of 15 amino acids.

Comments on this clone: Germline and genes here are mouse. The missing CDR3 end, 4 residues past where the read stops, is filled in from the germline J gene. The chain links TRBV29 to TRBJ1-1; 7 bases are a match to TRBD1. This CDR3 region has 18 residues. J was trimmed by 0 bases and V by 0 bases; bases with no gene match: 10. Germline V gives CDR1 MSHET, CDR2 SYDVDS. Incomplete CDR3 DNA: TGTGCTAGCAGTTTATCGAGGGCAGGGGGGTCTGCAAACACA. Residues: CASSLSRAGGSANT. The whole CDR3 reads CASSLSRAGGSANTEVFF.

This clone was seen a few times. Genes here carry mouse names. The read ends 4 residues shy of where the CDR3 ends; the end is completed using the germline J gene. The rearrangement uses TRBV17 and TRBJ2-1; 7 bases fit TRBD2. The CDR3 contains 16 residues. Germline V gene sequence: CDR1 MNHDT, CDR2 YYDKIL. The V and J ends lost 3 bases and 4 bases, in that order; junction bases with no gene match: 9. CDR3: CASSRRAGGGYAEQFF. The sequenced CDR3 bases are TGTGCTAGCAGTAGGAGGGCCGGGGGGGGTTATGCT.

Regarding this clone: Any gene name here is a mouse gene name. The read ends 4 residues early relative to the CDR3; the germline J gene fills the gap. The V call is TRBV13-3, the J call TRBJ1-2, with 7 bases lining up with TRBD1. Germline CDR1 reads NNHDY; CDR2 reads SYVADS. V lost 5 bases and J lost 0; bases outside the gene matches: 4. This CDR3 comprises 14 residues. CDR3 bases read: TGTGCCAGCAGGGGGGACAGCGCAAACTCC. Protein: CASRGDSANS. The entire CDR3 protein reads CASRGDSANSDYTF.

Remarks on this clone: The germline and genes are mouse ones. The CDR3 end is not reached by the read, which stops 4 residues before it; the germline J gene fills it in. V usage is TRBV1 and J usage is TRBJ1-1; TRBD1 matches at 10 bases. CDR1 is NSQYPW and CDR2 is LRSPGD in the germline V gene (reference sequence). The CDR3 loop spans 16 amino acids. Germline trimming cut 0 bases from V and 4 bases from J; bases unmatched to any gene: 5. CDR3 bases read: TGCACCTGCAGTGCAGATGGGACAGGGGCCTTCACA. The encoded protein is CTCSADGTGAFT. The entire CDR3 protein is CTCSADGTGAFTEVFF. The whole variable domain, remainder taken from reference TRBV1 and TRBJ1-1, is VTLLEQNPRWRLVPRGQAVNLRCILKNSQYPWMSWYQQDLQKQLQWLFTLRSPGDKEVKSLPGADYLATRVTDTELRLQVANMSQGRTLYCTCSADGTGAFTEVFFGKGTRLTVV.

This clone occurred a few times. Mouse gene names and germline throughout. The read finishes 4 residues shy of the CDR3 end, and the germline J gene is used to complete it. V gene TRBV1 combines with J gene TRBJ2-1; 10 bases agree with TRBD2. The germline gives CDR1 NSQYPW, CDR2 LRSPGD (reference sequence). CDR3 size: 16 residues. CDR3 in amino acids: CTCSAEAGGALAEQFF. CDR3 DNA (partial): TGCACCTGCAGTGCAGAGGCTGGGGGGGCGCTGGCT.

This clone was observed a handful of times. The genes and germline here are from mouse. Read sequence stops 4 residues before the CDR3 end, and the germline J gene provides the missing end. The rearrangement links TRBV13-2 to TRBJ2-5, with D possibly TRBD2 on 7 matching bases. Per germline, CDR1 NNHNN and CDR2 SYGAGS (reference sequence). The CDR3 runs 14 residues. The CDR3 reads CASGGRGGSDTQYF. Incomplete CDR3 DNA: TGTGCCAGCGGTGGGAGGGGGGGGTCGGAC.

As to this clone: Gene names are mouse gene names. The observed sequence ends 4 residues before the CDR3 terminus, with the missing tail filled in from the germline J gene. This rearrangement joins TRBV1 to TRBJ2-7; 7 bases map to TRBD2. Germline-derived CDR1 and CDR2 are NSQYPW and LRSPGD (reference sequence). CDR3 length: 13 residues. CDR3 in amino acids: CTCRPGGYYEQYF. The DNA read from the CDR3 is TGCACCTGCAGGCCTGGGGGATATTAT. Complete variable domain (other parts from reference TRBV1 and TRBJ2-7): VTLLEQNPRWRLVPRGQAVNLRCILKNSQYPWMSWYQQDLQKQLQWLFTLRSPGDKEVKSLPGADYLATRVTDTELRLQVANMSQGRTLYCTCRPGGYYEQYFGPGTRLTVL.

This clone was detected only a few times. Genes and germline are mouse. The read ends 4 residues early relative to the CDR3; the germline J gene fills the gap. The chain is built from TRBV19 and TRBJ2-5, with 7 positions matching TRBD1. Germline loops: CDR1 FNHDT, CDR2 SITEND (reference sequence). This CDR3 is built from 13 residues. CDR3 bases read: TGTGCCAGCAGTCATGACAGGGAAGAC. It codes for CASSHDRED. The CDR3 as a whole reads CASSHDREDTQYF.

This clone has only a few counts. Gene names follow the mouse nomenclature. The CDR3 is cut off 4 residues early in the read; its end comes from the germline J gene. The chain carries TRBV13-1 and TRBJ2-3; 8 nucleotides agree with TRBD2. Per the germline V gene, CDR1 is NSHNY and CDR2 is SYGAGN. The V and J ends lost 5 bases and 0 bases, in that order; junction bases with no gene match: 5. The CDR3 spans 15 residues. The CDR3 is CASSGDWPSAETLYF. The sequenced part of the CDR3 DNA is TGTGCCAGCAGCGGGGACTGGCCTAGTGCAGAA.